This T cell receptor (beta chain) stems from a study of cytomegalovirus exposure and HLA in healthy donors. The primer mix had 60 Vbeta and 13 Jbeta primers. Original methodology: It was a later analysis that counted 79 million or so unique TCR beta chains, of which 9.5 million to 14 million were shared. Sequencing was performed with immunoSEQ multiplex PCR; in TCRdb, only in-frame clones are kept and a portion is missing. The V and J calls and the clone size are those of that table, but D and trimming were determined from the DNA. The data contain 150,000 to 200,000 clones, around four fifths of them seen just once; the ten biggest clones take up roughly 9.7%. Study-wide results and caveats: In a later analysis, at a false discovery rate of 0.05, over 15,000 TCR beta sequences were associated with HLA alleles. The study assumed roughly uniform donor sequencing depth for presence/absence analyses.

For this clone: Its antigen is undetermined.

The CDR3 contains 15 residues. Losses at the gene ends were 0 bases for V and 5 bases for J; bases not matched to a gene: 4. Germline V lookup: CDR1 WNHNN, CDR2 SYGVQD (reference sequence). What was sequenced was PBMCs. The TCR comes from a young man in good health and CMV-seropositive. This chain uses TRBV10-1 with TRBJ2-1; 7 bases align to TRBD1. CDR3 nucleotides: TGCGCCAGCAGTGAGTCTCTAGGACAGGACAATGAGCAGTTCTTC. This sequence encodes CASSESLGQDNEQFF.